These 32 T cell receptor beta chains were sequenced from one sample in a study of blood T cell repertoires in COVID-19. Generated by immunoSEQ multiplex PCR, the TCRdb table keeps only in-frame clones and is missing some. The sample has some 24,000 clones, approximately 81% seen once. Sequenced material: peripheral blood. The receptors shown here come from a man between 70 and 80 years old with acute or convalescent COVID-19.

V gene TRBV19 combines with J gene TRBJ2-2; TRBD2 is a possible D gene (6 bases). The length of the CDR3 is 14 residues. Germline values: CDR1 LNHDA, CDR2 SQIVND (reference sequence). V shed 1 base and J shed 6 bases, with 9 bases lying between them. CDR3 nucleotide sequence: TGTGCCAGTAGTATAGGGAGGGACTCCGGGGAGCTGTTTTTT. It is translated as CASSIGRDSGELFF. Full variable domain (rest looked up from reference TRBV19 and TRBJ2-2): DGGITQSPKYLFRKEGQNVTLSCEQNLNHDAMYWYRQDPGQGLRLIYYSQIVNDFQKGDIAEGYSVSREKKESFPLTVTSAQKNPTAFYLCASSIGRDSGELFFGEGSRLTVL.

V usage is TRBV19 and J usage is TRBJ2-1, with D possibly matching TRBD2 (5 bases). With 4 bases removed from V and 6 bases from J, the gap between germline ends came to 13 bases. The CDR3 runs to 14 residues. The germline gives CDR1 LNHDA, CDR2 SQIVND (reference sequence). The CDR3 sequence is CASSTSGISNEQFF. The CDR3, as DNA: TGTGCCAGTAGTACCTCCGGGATCTCCAATGAGCAGTTCTTC.

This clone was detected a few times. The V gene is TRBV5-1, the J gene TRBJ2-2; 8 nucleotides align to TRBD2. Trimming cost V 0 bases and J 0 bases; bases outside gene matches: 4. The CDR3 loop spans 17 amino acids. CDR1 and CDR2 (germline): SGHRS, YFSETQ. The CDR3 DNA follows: TGCGCCAGCAGCTTGGAGCCTAGCGGGTCGAACACCGGGGAGCTGTTTTTT. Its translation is CASSLEPSGSNTGELFF.

The CDR3 loop is CASSEMRVVNTEAFF. The CDR3 DNA sequence: TGTGCCAGCAGTGAAATGCGGGTGGTGAACACTGAAGCTTTCTTT. V is TRBV6-1 and J is TRBJ1-1; D gene ambiguous. V lost 2 bases, J lost 0 bases, and 10 bases lay in between. The CDR3 covers 15 residues. The germline V gene encodes CDR1 MNHNS and CDR2 SASEGT.

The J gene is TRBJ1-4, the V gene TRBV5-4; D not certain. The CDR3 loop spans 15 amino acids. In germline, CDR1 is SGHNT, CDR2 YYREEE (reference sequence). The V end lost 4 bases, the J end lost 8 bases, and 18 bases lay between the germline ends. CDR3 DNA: TGTGCCAGCAGCCTACCGACCGCCCTGGGCGAAAAACTGTTTTTT. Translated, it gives CASSLPTALGEKLFF. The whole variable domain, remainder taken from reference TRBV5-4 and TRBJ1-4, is ETGVTQSPTHLIKTRGQQVTLRCSSQSGHNTVSWYQQALGQGPQFIFQYYREEENGRGNFPPRFSGLQFPNYSSELNVNALELDDSALYLCASSLPTALGEKLFFGSGTQLSVL.

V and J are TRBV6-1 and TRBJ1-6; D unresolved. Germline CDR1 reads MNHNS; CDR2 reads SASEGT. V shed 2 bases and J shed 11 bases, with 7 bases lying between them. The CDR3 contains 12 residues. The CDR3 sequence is CASSERATPLHF. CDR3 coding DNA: TGTGCCAGCAGTGAACGCGCGACACCCCTCCACTTT.

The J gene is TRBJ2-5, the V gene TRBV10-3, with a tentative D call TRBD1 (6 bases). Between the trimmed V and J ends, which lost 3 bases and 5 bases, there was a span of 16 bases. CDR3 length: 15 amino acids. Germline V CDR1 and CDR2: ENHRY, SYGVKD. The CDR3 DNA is TGTGCCATCAGTGACTCCTCACAGGGAACCGAGACCCAGTACTTC. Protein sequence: CAISDSSQGTETQYF.

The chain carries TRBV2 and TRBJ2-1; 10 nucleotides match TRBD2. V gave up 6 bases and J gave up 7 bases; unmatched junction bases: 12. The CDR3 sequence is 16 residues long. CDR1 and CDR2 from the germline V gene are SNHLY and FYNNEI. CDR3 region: CASRTWRAGGLNEQFF. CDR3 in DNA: TGTGCCAGCAGGACCTGGAGAGCGGGGGGGCTTAATGAGCAGTTCTTC.

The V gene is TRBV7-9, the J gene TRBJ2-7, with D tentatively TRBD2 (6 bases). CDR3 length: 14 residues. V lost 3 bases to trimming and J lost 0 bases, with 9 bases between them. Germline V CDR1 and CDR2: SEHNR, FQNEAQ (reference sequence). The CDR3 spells CASSFSGDSYEQYF. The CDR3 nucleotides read TGTGCCAGCAGCTTCTCGGGGGACTCCTACGAGCAGTACTTC.

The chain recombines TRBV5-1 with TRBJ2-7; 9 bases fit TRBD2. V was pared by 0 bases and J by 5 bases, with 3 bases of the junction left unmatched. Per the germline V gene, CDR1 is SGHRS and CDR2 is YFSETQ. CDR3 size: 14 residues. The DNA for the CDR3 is TGCGCCAGCAGCTTGGCAGTAGCGGGAGACGAGCAGTACTTC. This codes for CASSLAVAGDEQYF.

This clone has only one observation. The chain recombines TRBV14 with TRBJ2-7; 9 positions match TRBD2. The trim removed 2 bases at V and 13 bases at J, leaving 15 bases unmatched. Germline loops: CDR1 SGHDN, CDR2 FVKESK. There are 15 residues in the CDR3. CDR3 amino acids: CASSQWGTSQRPPYF. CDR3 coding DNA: TGTGCCAGCAGCCAATGGGGGACTAGCCAGAGGCCGCCATACTTC.

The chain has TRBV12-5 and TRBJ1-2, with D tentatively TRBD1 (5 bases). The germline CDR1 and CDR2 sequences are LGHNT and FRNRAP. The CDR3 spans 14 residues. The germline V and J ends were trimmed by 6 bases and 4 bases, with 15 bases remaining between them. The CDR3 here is CASGLTGLSYGYTF. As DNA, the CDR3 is TGTGCTAGTGGCTTGACGGGACTCAGCTATGGCTACACCTTC.

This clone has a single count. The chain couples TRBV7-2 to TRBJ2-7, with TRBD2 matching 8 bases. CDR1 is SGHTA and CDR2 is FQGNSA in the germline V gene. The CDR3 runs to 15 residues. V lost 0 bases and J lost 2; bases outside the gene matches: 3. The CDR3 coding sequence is TGTGCCAGCAGCTTAGCTCTAGCGGGCCCCTACGAGCAGTACTTC. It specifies CASSLALAGPYEQYF.

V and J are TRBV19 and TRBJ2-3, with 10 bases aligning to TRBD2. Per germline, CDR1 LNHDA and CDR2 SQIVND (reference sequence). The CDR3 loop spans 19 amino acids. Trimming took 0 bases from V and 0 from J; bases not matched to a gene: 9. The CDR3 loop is CASSIDFLAGAASTDTQYF. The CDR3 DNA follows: TGTGCCAGTAGTATAGATTTTCTAGCGGGAGCTGCTAGCACAGATACGCAGTATTTT.

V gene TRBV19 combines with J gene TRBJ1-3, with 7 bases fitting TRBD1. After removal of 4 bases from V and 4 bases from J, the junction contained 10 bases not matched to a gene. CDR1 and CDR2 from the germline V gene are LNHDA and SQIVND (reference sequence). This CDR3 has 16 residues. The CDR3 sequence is CASSTTTGSIGNTIYF. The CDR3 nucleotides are TGTGCCAGTAGTACCACGACAGGGAGTATCGGAAACACCATATATTTT. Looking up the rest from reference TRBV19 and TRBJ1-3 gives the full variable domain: DGGITQSPKYLFRKEGQNVTLSCEQNLNHDAMYWYRQDPGQGLRLIYYSQIVNDFQKGDIAEGYSVSREKKESFPLTVTSAQKNPTAFYLCASSTTTGSIGNTIYFGEGSWLTVV.

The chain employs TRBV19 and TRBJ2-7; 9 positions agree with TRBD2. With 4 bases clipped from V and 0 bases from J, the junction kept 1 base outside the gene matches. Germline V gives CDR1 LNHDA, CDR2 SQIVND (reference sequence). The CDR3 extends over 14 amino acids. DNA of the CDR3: TGTGCCAGTAGTACTAGCGGGAACTCCTACGAGCAGTACTTC. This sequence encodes CASSTSGNSYEQYF.

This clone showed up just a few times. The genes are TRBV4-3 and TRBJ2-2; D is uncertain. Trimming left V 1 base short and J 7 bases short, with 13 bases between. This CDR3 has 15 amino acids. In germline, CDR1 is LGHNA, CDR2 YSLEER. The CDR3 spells CASSQVARRVGELFF. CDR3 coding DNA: TGCGCCAGCAGCCAAGTAGCCAGACGCGTCGGGGAGCTGTTTTTT.

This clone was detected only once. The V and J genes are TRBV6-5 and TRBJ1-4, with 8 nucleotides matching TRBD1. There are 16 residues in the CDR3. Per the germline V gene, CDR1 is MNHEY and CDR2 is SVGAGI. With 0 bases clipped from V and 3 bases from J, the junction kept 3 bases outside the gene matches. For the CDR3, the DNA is TGTGCCAGCAGTTACTCGACAGGGGCCCCTAATGAAAAACTGTTTTTT. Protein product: CASSYSTGAPNEKLFF.

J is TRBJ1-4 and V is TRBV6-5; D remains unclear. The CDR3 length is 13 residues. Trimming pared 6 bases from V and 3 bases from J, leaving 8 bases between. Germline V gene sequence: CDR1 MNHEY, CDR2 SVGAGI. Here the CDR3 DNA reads TGTGCCAGCAGGAGTACAGCTAATGAAAAACTGTTTTTT. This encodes CASRSTANEKLFF.

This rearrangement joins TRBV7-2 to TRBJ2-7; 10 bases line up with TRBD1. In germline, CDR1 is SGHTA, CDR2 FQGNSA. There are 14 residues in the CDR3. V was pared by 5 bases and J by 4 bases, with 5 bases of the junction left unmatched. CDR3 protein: CASSGRQGAYEQYF. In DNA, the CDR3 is TGTGCCAGCAGCGGACGACAGGGGGCTTACGAGCAGTACTTC.

The DNA for the CDR3 is TGTGCCAGCTCACCTAAAGGGGGCGAGGGCACTGAAGCTTTCTTT. Translated, it gives CASSPKGGEGTEAFF. The chain links TRBV18 to TRBJ1-1, with 7 bases identical to TRBD1. Germline CDR1 reads KGHSH; CDR2 reads LQKENI. CDR3 size: 15 residues. Losses at the gene ends were 3 bases for V and 4 bases for J; bases not matched to a gene: 8.

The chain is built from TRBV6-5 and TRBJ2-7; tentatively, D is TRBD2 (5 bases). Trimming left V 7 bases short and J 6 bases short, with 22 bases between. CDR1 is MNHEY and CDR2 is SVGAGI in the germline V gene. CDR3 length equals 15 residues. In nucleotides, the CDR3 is TGTGCCAGCACCTTCCACGACGGAGCCGGAGGCGAGCAGTACTTC. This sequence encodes CASTFHDGAGGEQYF.

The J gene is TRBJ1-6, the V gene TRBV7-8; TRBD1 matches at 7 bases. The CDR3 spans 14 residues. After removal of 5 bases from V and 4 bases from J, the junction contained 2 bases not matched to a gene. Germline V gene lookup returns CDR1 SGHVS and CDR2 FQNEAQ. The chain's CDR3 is CASSRDRYNSPLHF. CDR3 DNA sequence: TGTGCCAGCAGCCGGGACAGATATAATTCACCCCTCCACTTT.

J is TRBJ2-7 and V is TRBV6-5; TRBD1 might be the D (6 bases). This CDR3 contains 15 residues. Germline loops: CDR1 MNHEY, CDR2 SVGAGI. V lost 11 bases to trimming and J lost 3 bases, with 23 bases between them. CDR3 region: CAAQLVQGPFYEQYF. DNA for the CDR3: TGTGCCGCCCAACTAGTGCAGGGGCCCTTCTACGAGCAGTACTTC.

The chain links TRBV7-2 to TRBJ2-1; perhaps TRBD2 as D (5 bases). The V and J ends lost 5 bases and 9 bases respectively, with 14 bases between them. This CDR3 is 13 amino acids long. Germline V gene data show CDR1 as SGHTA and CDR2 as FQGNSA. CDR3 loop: CASSPGRGSEQFF. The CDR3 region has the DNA TGTGCCAGCAGCCCCGGACGGGGTTCTGAGCAGTTCTTC.

CDR3 in DNA: TGTGCCAGCAGCCAGGGGACAGGGGCAAGCTATGGCTACACCTTC. Residues: CASSQGTGASYGYTF. The J gene is TRBJ1-2, the V gene TRBV3-1 (or the pseudogene TRBV3-2); 10 bases line up with TRBD1. V was clipped by 3 bases and J by 4 bases; unmatched bases: 5. CDR3 length equals 15 residues. Looked up from germline, CDR1 is LGHDT and CDR2 is YNNKEL (reference sequence).

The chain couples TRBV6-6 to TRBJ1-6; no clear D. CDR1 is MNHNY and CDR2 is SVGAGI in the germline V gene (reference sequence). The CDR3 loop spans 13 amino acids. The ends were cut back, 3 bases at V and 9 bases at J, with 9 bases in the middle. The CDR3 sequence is CASSYWRGSPLHF. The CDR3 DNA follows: TGTGCCAGCAGTTATTGGAGAGGTTCACCCCTCCACTTT.

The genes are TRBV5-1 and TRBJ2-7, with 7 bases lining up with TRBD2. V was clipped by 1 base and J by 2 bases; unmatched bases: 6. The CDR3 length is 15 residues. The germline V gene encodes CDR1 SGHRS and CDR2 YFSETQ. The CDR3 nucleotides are TGCGCCAGCAGCTTGATGGGAGGGTCCACCTACGAGCAGTACTTC. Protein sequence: CASSLMGGSTYEQYF.

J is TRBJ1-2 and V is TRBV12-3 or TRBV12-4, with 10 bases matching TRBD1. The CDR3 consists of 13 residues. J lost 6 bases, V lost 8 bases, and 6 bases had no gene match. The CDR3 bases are TGTGCCAGCCTACCGGGACAGGGGAATGGCTACACCTTC. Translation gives CASLPGQGNGYTF.

The CDR3 bases are TGTGCCAGCTCACCGGACATGAACACTGAAGCTTTCTTT. Its translation is CASSPDMNTEAFF. This sequence joins TRBV18 and TRBJ1-1, with D tentatively TRBD1 (5 bases). Germline V CDR1 and CDR2: KGHSH, LQKENI. The length of the CDR3 is 13 residues. V lost 3 bases and J lost 0, with 5 bases in between.

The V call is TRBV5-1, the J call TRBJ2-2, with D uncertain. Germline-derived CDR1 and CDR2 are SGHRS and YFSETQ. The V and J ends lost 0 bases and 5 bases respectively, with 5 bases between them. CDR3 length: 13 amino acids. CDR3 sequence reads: CASSLALTGELFF. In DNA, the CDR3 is TGCGCCAGCAGCTTGGCTTTGACCGGGGAGCTGTTTTTT.

The CDR3 DNA sequence: TGTGCCAGCAGCTTCCCTTACAGAGAATTGTTTTTT. It codes for CASSFPYRELFF. The chain couples TRBV5-5 to TRBJ2-2; D uncertain. The CDR3 extends over 12 amino acids. CDR1 SGHKS and CDR2 YYEKEE come from the germline V gene (reference sequence). Trimming took 2 bases from V and 15 from J, leaving 14 bases between them.